Below, 29 T cell receptor beta chains from the same sample are listed, as sequenced in a study of blood T cell repertoires in COVID-19 (TCRdb year 2020). Libraries were built with the immunoSEQ multiplex PCR assay. As stored in TCRdb, this immuneACCESS dataset retains in-frame rearrangements with V and J assigned. A fraction of the clones does not appear; measured against another copy, unresolved V genes explain less than half of the discrepancy, and the remainder lacks a known reason. The sample profile shows about 140,000 clones; around 83% of them were found once. The ten largest clones represent 9.5% to 13% of the sample. The sequenced sample consisted of peripheral blood. These receptors all come from a man aged 60 to 75 with active or convalescent COVID-19.

The chain employs TRBV7-9 and TRBJ2-7, with 8 positions matching TRBD2. This CDR3 spans 15 amino acids. Trimming removed 5 bases from V and 0 bases from J; junction bases left unmatched: 6. Germline CDR1 SEHNR, CDR2 FQNEAQ (reference sequence). CDR3 nucleotide sequence: TGTGCCAGCAGCGGAGCGGGGGTCCCCTCCTACGAGCAGTACTTC. Translating it yields CASSGAGVPSYEQYF. Together with reference TRBV7-9 and TRBJ2-7, the CDR3 gives the full variable domain: DTGVSQNPRHKITKRGQNVTFRCDPISEHNRLYWYRQTLGQGPEFLTYFQNEAQLEKSRLLSDRFSAERPKGSFSTLEIQRTEQGDSAMYLCASSGAGVPSYEQYFGPGTRLTVT.

V gene TRBV13 combines with J gene TRBJ2-2; TRBD2 matches 10 bases. Germline loops: CDR1 PRHDT, CDR2 FYEKMQ (reference sequence). V lost 4 bases to trimming and J lost 0 bases; unmatched junction nucleotides: 2. CDR3 length: 16 amino acids. CDR3 protein: CASSWSGGANTGELFF. DNA of the CDR3: TGTGCCAGCAGCTGGAGCGGGGGGGCGAACACCGGGGAGCTGTTTTTT.

The CDR3 region is CASSLPPPDRGYEQYV. CDR3 DNA: TGTGCCAGCAGCTTACCTCCACCGGACAGGGGGTACGAGCAGTACGTC. The chain links TRBV11-2 to TRBJ2-7; the match to TRBD1 covers 10 bases. V was clipped by 2 bases and J by 4 bases; unmatched bases: 8. Germline V gene sequence: CDR1 SGHAT, CDR2 FQNNGV. This CDR3 has 16 amino acids.

This chain connects TRBV7-9 to TRBJ2-3, with TRBD2 matching 8 bases. The J segment lost 2 bases and the V segment lost 5 bases, leaving 12 bases of the junction unmatched. Germline CDR1 is SEHNR and CDR2 is FQNEAQ (reference sequence). The CDR3 has 17 amino acids. The CDR3 spells CASSPNGGGRSTDTQYF. The CDR3 nucleotides read TGTGCCAGCAGCCCAAACGGCGGGGGGAGGTCCACAGATACGCAGTATTTT.

The chain employs TRBV6-5 and TRBJ2-1, with D tentatively TRBD1 (5 bases). The CDR3 spans 12 residues. The germline gives CDR1 MNHEY, CDR2 SVGAGI. Trimming removed 4 bases at V and 15 bases at J, with 16 bases between. This CDR3 is CASSSSRGGSFF. The CDR3 bases are TGTGCCAGCAGTTCCAGTAGGGGTGGGTCGTTCTTC.

This chain uses TRBV10-3 with TRBJ2-4; a possible D gene is TRBD2 (6 bases). The CDR3 spans 16 residues. Trimming stripped 3 bases from V and 3 bases from J, with 15 bases between. Germline V lookup: CDR1 ENHRY, CDR2 SYGVKD. The CDR3 bases are TGTGCCATCAGTGAAGGACCCAACGGGGGCAAAAACATTCAGTACTTC. It translates to CAISEGPNGGKNIQYF.

The chain has TRBV7-6 and TRBJ1-2, with 11 bases identical to TRBD1. CDR1 SGHVS and CDR2 FNYEAQ come from the germline V gene. Trimming took 5 bases from V and 8 from J; bases not matched to a gene: 10. This CDR3 spans 15 amino acids. CDR3 coding DNA: TGTGCCAGCAGCCCTCGGACAGGGGGCGAGCGAGGCTACACCTTC. Amino acids: CASSPRTGGERGYTF. The whole variable domain, filled in from reference TRBV7-6 and TRBJ1-2, reads GAGVSQSPRYKVTKRGQDVALRCDPISGHVSLYWYRQALGQGPEFLTYFNYEAQQDKSGLPNDRFSAERPEGSISTLTIQRTEQRDSAMYRCASSPRTGGERGYTFGSGTRLTVV.

The gene calls are TRBV14 and TRBJ1-1; perhaps TRBD1 as D (5 bases). This CDR3 has 13 amino acids. V gave up 4 bases and J gave up 0 bases, with 6 bases separating them. CDR1 and CDR2 from the germline V gene are SGHDN and FVKESK. CDR3: CASSRGMNTEAFF. As DNA, the CDR3 is TGTGCCAGCAGCCGGGGCATGAACACTGAAGCTTTCTTT. Full variable domain (missing parts from reference TRBV14 and TRBJ1-1): EAGVTQFPSHSVIEKGQTVTLRCDPISGHDNLYWYRRVMGKEIKFLLHFVKESKQDESGMPNNRFLAERTGGTYSTLKVQPAELEDSGVYFCASSRGMNTEAFFGQGTRLTVV.

The chain recombines TRBV11-3 with TRBJ1-3; D is unclear. Trimming shortened V by 5 bases and J by 0 bases, and 5 bases separated the two germline ends. Per the germline V gene, CDR1 is SGHNT and CDR2 is YENEEA. The CDR3 is 13 residues long. The CDR3 sequence: CASSVNSGNTIYF. DNA for the CDR3: TGTGCCAGCAGCGTTAACTCTGGAAACACCATATATTTT.

The rearrangement joins TRBV2 to TRBJ2-7; TRBD1 might be the D (6 bases). The CDR3 has 13 amino acids. The germline gives CDR1 SNHLY, CDR2 FYNNEI. V lost 8 bases and J lost 4, with 15 bases in between. The CDR3 spells CASEPDSRYEQYF. DNA of the CDR3: TGTGCCAGCGAACCGGACAGTAGGTACGAGCAGTACTTC.

This chain joins TRBV4-3 and TRBJ2-1; D remains unclear. Trimming took 0 bases from V and 7 from J, leaving 10 bases between them. The CDR3 has 14 amino acids. Looked up from germline, CDR1 is LGHNA and CDR2 is YSLEER. DNA of the CDR3: TGCGCCAGCAGCCAAGACCGTTTTCTTAATGAGCAGTTCTTC. Amino acids: CASSQDRFLNEQFF.

The chain links TRBV11-2 to TRBJ1-5, with D tentatively TRBD1 (5 bases). The CDR3 consists of 17 residues. The V end lost 0 bases, the J end lost 1 base, and 13 bases lay between the germline ends. Germline V CDR1 and CDR2: SGHAT, FQNNGV. The CDR3 nucleotides are TGTGCCAGCAGCTTAGAGGCAGGGCTCCTAAGCAATCAGCCCCAGCATTTT. It codes for CASSLEAGLLSNQPQHF.

This clone was observed a few times. V usage is TRBV29-1 and J usage is TRBJ1-1, with a weak D call TRBD1 (5 bases). From germline, CDR1 is SQVTM and CDR2 ANQGSEA. V was cut by 2 bases and J by 2 bases, with 12 bases left in between. The CDR3 runs 14 residues. CDR3 sequence (DNA): TGCAGCGTTGAACCCGGCAGGGCTAACACTGAAGCTTTCTTT. It translates to CSVEPGRANTEAFF.

The CDR3 DNA reads TGTGCCAGCAGCCCGGACAGGCCGCTCTATGGCTACACCTTC. Protein: CASSPDRPLYGYTF. V is TRBV11-3 and J is TRBJ1-2; 7 positions match TRBD1. This CDR3 spans 14 amino acids. From germline, CDR1 is SGHNT and CDR2 YENEEA. V dropped 5 bases and J dropped 4; count of bases not matched to a gene: 7.

This rearrangement joins TRBV21-1 to TRBJ2-5; the D call TRBD1 from the table was never checked on the DNA. TRBV21-1 is noted as a pseudogene. This CDR3 has 16 amino acids. In DNA form, the CDR3 reads TGTGCCAGCAGCAGCCGGGACAGGGGGCGCTGGGAGACCCAGTACTTC. This encodes CASSSRDRGRWETQYF.

This chain uses TRBV10-3 with TRBJ1-5; D perhaps matches TRBD1 (5 bases). The CDR3 length is 17 residues. Trimming took off 4 bases at V and 1 base at J, with 17 bases between the two ends. In germline, CDR1 is ENHRY, CDR2 SYGVKD. This CDR3 is CAISGGGIRQSNQPQHF. Written as DNA, the CDR3 is TGTGCCATCAGTGGCGGGGGGATTCGGCAGAGCAATCAGCCCCAGCATTTT.

The chain employs TRBV18 and TRBJ1-5, with D perhaps TRBD1 (5 bases). Trimming shortened V by 2 bases and J by 2 bases, and 7 bases separated the two germline ends. The CDR3 extends over 14 amino acids. From germline, CDR1 is KGHSH and CDR2 LQKENI. This chain's CDR3 is CASSPSRGNQPQHF. In DNA, the CDR3 is TGTGCCAGCTCACCAAGCAGGGGCAATCAGCCCCAGCATTTT.

V and J are TRBV19 and TRBJ2-3; no definite D call. This CDR3 spans 16 amino acids. Germline lookup yields CDR1 LNHDA and CDR2 SQIVND (reference sequence). Trimming cost V 5 bases and J 2 bases, with 17 bases left between them. The CDR3 DNA sequence: TGTGCCAGTAGTCCCCTACCCGAATCTAACACAGATACGCAGTATTTT. Translating gives CASSPLPESNTDTQYF.

The chain combines TRBV27 with TRBJ1-6, with D possibly TRBD1 on 6 matching bases. With 2 bases removed from V and 9 bases from J, the gap between germline ends came to 14 bases. Germline V gene data show CDR1 as MNHEY and CDR2 as SMNVEV (reference sequence). The CDR3 contains 15 residues. The chain's CDR3 is CASSLAAGVGSPLHF. As DNA, the CDR3 is TGTGCCAGCAGTTTAGCGGCAGGGGTCGGTTCACCCCTCCACTTT.

V usage is TRBV9 and J usage is TRBJ1-1; 7 nucleotides match TRBD1. Germline lookup yields CDR1 SGDLS and CDR2 YYNGEE. The V segment lost 0 bases and the J segment 5 bases; nucleotides outside the gene matches: 1. The CDR3 has 13 amino acids. CDR3 in amino acids: CASSVEQGTEAFF. CDR3 nucleotides: TGTGCCAGCAGCGTAGAACAGGGGACTGAAGCTTTCTTT.

This clone was observed a few times. The rearrangement uses TRBV19 and TRBJ1-5; 7 bases map to TRBD1. Trimming removed 5 bases from V and 4 bases from J; junction bases left unmatched: 8. Germline-derived CDR1 and CDR2 are LNHDA and SQIVND (reference sequence). CDR3 length: 15 amino acids. For the CDR3, the DNA is TGTGCCAGTAGTCTGCCGGGACAGCCTAATCAGCCCCAGCATTTT. Translation gives CASSLPGQPNQPQHF. Using reference TRBV19 and TRBJ1-5 for the parts outside the CDR3, the full variable domain is DGGITQSPKYLFRKEGQNVTLSCEQNLNHDAMYWYRQDPGQGLRLIYYSQIVNDFQKGDIAEGYSVSREKKESFPLTVTSAQKNPTAFYLCASSLPGQPNQPQHFGDGTRLSIL.

This rearrangement joins TRBV13 to TRBJ2-1; 9 bases map to TRBD2. Germline trimming cut 4 bases from V and 7 bases from J; bases unmatched to any gene: 5. CDR3 length: 14 amino acids. Germline CDR1 and CDR2: PRHDT and FYEKMQ (reference sequence). CDR3 protein: CASSYGTSYNEQFF. The CDR3 DNA sequence: TGTGCCAGCAGCTATGGGACTAGCTATAATGAGCAGTTCTTC.

The V call is TRBV6-4, the J call TRBJ2-1, with D tentatively TRBD2 (6 bases). Germline V gene lookup returns CDR1 MRHNA and CDR2 SNTAGT. V was clipped by 0 bases and J by 0 bases, with 9 bases between them. The CDR3 spans 16 residues. The CDR3: CASSDSAGPSYNEQFF. CDR3 nucleotides: TGTGCCAGCAGTGACTCGGCGGGGCCCTCCTACAATGAGCAGTTCTTC.

Worth noting for this clone: Other DNA sequences in this specimen translate into the identical CDR3. CDR3 coding DNA: TGTGCCAGCAGCGTAGGAGTAGCGGGGGGCAATGAGCAGTTCTTC. Translating gives CASSVGVAGGNEQFF. The chain couples TRBV9 to TRBJ2-1; 10 nucleotides line up with TRBD2. CDR3 size: 15 residues. The germline V gene has CDR1 SGDLS and CDR2 YYNGEE. V gave up 0 bases and J gave up 6 bases; unmatched junction bases: 3.

The V and J genes are TRBV6-1 and TRBJ2-1; 10 nucleotides align to TRBD2. J lost 10 bases, V lost 0 bases, and 3 bases had no gene match. The CDR3 runs to 14 residues. The germline CDR1 and CDR2 sequences are MNHNS and SASEGT. CDR3 nucleotide sequence: TGTGCCAGCAGTGAAGCGGGGACTAGCGCAGAGCAGTTCTTC. It specifies CASSEAGTSAEQFF.

V usage is TRBV4-3 and J usage is TRBJ2-7; 10 bases fit TRBD2. Per germline, CDR1 LGHNA and CDR2 YSLEER. V gave up 0 bases and J gave up 5 bases; unmatched junction bases: 16. The CDR3 consists of 19 residues. The CDR3 spells CASSQESSGRFPPGDEQYV. The CDR3 DNA sequence: TGCGCCAGCAGCCAAGAATCTAGCGGGAGATTCCCTCCAGGCGACGAGCAGTACGTC.

The chain combines TRBV5-1 with TRBJ1-1; D is ambiguous. CDR3 length equals 12 residues. Per the germline V gene, CDR1 is SGHRS and CDR2 is YFSETQ. V dropped 2 bases and J dropped 7 bases, with 9 bases sitting between them. The CDR3 loop reads CASSLTLDEAFF. The CDR3, as DNA: TGCGCCAGCAGCTTAACCTTAGATGAAGCTTTCTTT.

The rearrangement uses TRBV6-5 and TRBJ2-3, with 8 bases identical to TRBD2. The junction had 11 bases not matched to a gene; V was cut back by 7 bases and J by 5 bases. The CDR3 is 15 residues long. Germline CDR1 MNHEY, CDR2 SVGAGI. The CDR3 sequence: CASKGSGLVVDTQYF. The CDR3 nucleotides read TGTGCCAGCAAGGGATCGGGACTAGTGGTAGATACGCAGTATTTT.

The chain couples TRBV27 to TRBJ1-1, with D possibly TRBD1 on 5 matching bases. Per the germline V gene, CDR1 is MNHEY and CDR2 is SMNVEV (reference sequence). Trimming removed 8 bases from V and 2 bases from J, with 9 bases in between. This CDR3 is built from 12 residues. The CDR3 nucleotides are TGTGCCAGCGGCAGGGTTAACACTGAAGCTTTCTTT. It codes for CASGRVNTEAFF.